The rows below give T cell receptor beta chains drawn from one sample of a study of vaccination and CD4 T cells after COVID-19. TCRdb passed the PCR reads through MiXCR, listing each CDR3 protein once. The profile covers approximately 9,300 distinct CDR3 sequences, with approximately 71% appearing a single time and 26% taken by the ten largest. These receptors lack a known antigen. The sequencing input was CD4+ T cells from blood, cultured in vitro. All receptors derive from a human donor who had recovered from COVID-19. Both conserved end residues are part of each CDR3. D genes are given only for firm matches.

d_call j_call v_call cdr3_aa cdr3_nt
TRBD1 TRBJ1-3 TRBV9 CASSVEIGGQGASGNTIYF TGTGCCAGCAGCGTAGAAATTGGAGGACAGGGGGCTTCTGGAAACACCATATATTTT
. TRBJ1-1 TRBV28 CASSIYEKAFF TGTGCCAGCAGCATCTATGAGAAGGCTTTCTTT
. TRBJ1-1 TRBV20-1 CSARGDQEAFF TGCAGTGCTAGGGGGGACCAGGAAGCTTTCTTT
. TRBJ2-1 TRBV20-1 CSALYGGSGQFF TGCAGTGCACTGTATGGGGGTAGCGGGCAGTTCTTC
. TRBJ1-1 TRBV19 CASRGTMNTEAFF TGTGCCAGTAGGGGGACCATGAACACTGAAGCTTTCTTT
. TRBJ2-7 TRBV15 CATSSNAGGTYEQYF TGTGCCACCAGCAGTAACGCTGGCGGAACCTACGAGCAGTACTTC
. TRBJ2-7 TRBV20-1 CSASPGANEQYF TGCAGTGCTAGTCCGGGGGCGAACGAGCAGTACTTC
. TRBJ1-4 TRBV6-1 CASKIGQSGEKLFF TGTGCCAGCAAGATAGGGCAATCTGGTGAAAAACTGTTTTTT
. TRBJ1-2 TRBV10-3 CAISRDKEGNYTF TGTGCCATCAGTCGAGACAAGGAGGGTAACTACACCTTC
TRBD1 TRBJ2-2 TRBV2 CASSRTGVRARGELFF TGTGCCAGCAGTCGAACAGGGGTCAGGGCCCGGGGGGAGCTGTTTTTT